These 15 T cell receptor beta chains originate from one sample sequenced in a study of identifying expanded T cells in peripheral blood. Sequencing used immunoSEQ multiplex PCR; TCRdb keeps in-frame clones, though not all of them. The repertoire holds under 95,000 clones, with approximately 89% as singletons. Material for sequencing was blood. The receptor source for this set is a person aged 18-70 years in good health.

The chain carries TRBV7-2 and TRBJ2-1, with D maybe TRBD2 (6 bases). CDR3 length: 14 amino acids. Germline CDR1 reads SGHTA; CDR2 reads FQGNSA. Trimming took off 0 bases at V and 6 bases at J, with 9 bases between the two ends. In DNA, the CDR3 is TGTGCCAGCAGCTTAGCGGGACTGTTCAATGAGCAGTTCTTC. It codes for CASSLAGLFNEQFF.

The chain employs TRBV6-6 and TRBJ2-7; D is unresolved. Trimming shortened V by 1 base and J by 6 bases, and 13 bases separated the two germline ends. The germline CDR1 and CDR2 sequences are MNHNY and SVGAGI (reference sequence). CDR3 length: 14 amino acids. This CDR3 is CASSYYLGPGEQYF. The CDR3 DNA is TGTGCCAGCAGTTACTACCTAGGGCCGGGCGAGCAGTACTTC.

The chain employs TRBV4-1 and TRBJ2-2; the D gene is possibly TRBD2 (6 bases). The CDR3 totals 17 residues. Germline CDR1 is MGHRA and CDR2 is YSYEKL. Trimming stripped 1 base from V and 4 bases from J, with 16 bases between. For the CDR3, the DNA is TGCGCCAGCAGCCAAGTATTCGGCTCCGGGGGCACCGGGGAGCTGTTTTTT. This encodes CASSQVFGSGGTGELFF.

The chain's CDR3 is CASSYQSLGPNQPQHF. CDR3 sequence (DNA): TGTGCCAGCAGTTACCAGTCGTTGGGCCCCAATCAGCCCCAGCATTTT. The rearrangement links TRBV6-6 to TRBJ1-5; D ambiguous. Germline CDR1 and CDR2: MNHNY and SVGAGI (reference sequence). CDR3 size: 16 residues. Trimming left V 2 bases short and J 3 bases short, with 14 bases between.

The chain couples TRBV30 to TRBJ1-4; D call uncertain. In germline, CDR1 is GTSNPN, CDR2 SVGIG (reference sequence). V was shortened by 8 bases and J by 7 bases, with 17 bases between the two germline ends. The CDR3 runs to 13 residues. In DNA form, the CDR3 reads TGTGCCCATGACTCCCGGGGTGGTGAAAAACTGTTTTTT. Residues: CAHDSRGGEKLFF.

This chain connects TRBV4-1 to TRBJ1-5, with a weak D call TRBD1 (5 bases). The CDR3 spans 15 residues. V dropped 0 bases and J dropped 6 bases, with 12 bases sitting between them. Germline V CDR1 and CDR2: MGHRA, YSYEKL. The CDR3 sequence is CASSQEHRRGQPQHF. The CDR3 bases are TGCGCCAGCAGCCAAGAGCACAGGCGGGGTCAGCCCCAGCATTTT.

The chain carries TRBV6-5 and TRBJ2-7; D possibly corresponds to TRBD2 (5 bases). From germline, CDR1 is MNHEY and CDR2 SVGAGI. Trimming took 6 bases from V and 3 from J, leaving 15 bases between them. The CDR3 loop spans 14 amino acids. CDR3 DNA sequence: TGTGCCAGCAGACCTCTAGCAACTCTCTACGAGCAGTACTTC. Protein sequence: CASRPLATLYEQYF.

This clone was counted between two and nine times. The V gene is TRBV5-1, the J gene TRBJ1-5; D may be TRBD1 (6 bases). From germline, CDR1 is SGHRS and CDR2 YFSETQ. V was pared by 2 bases and J by 3 bases, with 12 bases between. The CDR3 is 15 residues long. CDR3 coding DNA: TGCGCCAGCAGCTTCACGACAGGTGCCAATCAGCCCCAGCATTTT. Translated: CASSFTTGANQPQHF.

The chain links TRBV2 to TRBJ2-7, with D possibly being TRBD2 (5 bases). The CDR3 spans 10 residues. CDR1 is SNHLY and CDR2 is FYNNEI in the germline V gene. The germline V and J ends were trimmed by 10 bases and 5 bases, with 9 bases remaining between them. The CDR3: CATSGHEQYF. CDR3 DNA: TGTGCCACCAGCGGCCACGAGCAGTACTTC. The full variable domain, in which reference TRBV2 and TRBJ2-7 provide the parts outside the CDR3, is EPEVTQTPSHQVTQMGQEVILRCVPISNHLYFYWYRQILGQKVEFLVSFYNNEISEKSEIFDDQFSVERPDGSNFTLKIRSTKLEDSAMYFCATSGHEQYFGPGTRLTVT.

This chain links TRBV2 with TRBJ2-5; possible D gene TRBD2, 6 bases. The CDR3 extends over 13 amino acids. V dropped 4 bases and J dropped 2 bases, with 8 bases sitting between them. Germline assignment: CDR1 SNHLY and CDR2 FYNNEI. The CDR3 sequence: CASSVADQETQYF. The CDR3 DNA reads TGTGCCAGCAGTGTAGCGGATCAAGAGACCCAGTACTTC.

This clone was seen a single time. This chain joins TRBV27 and TRBJ2-2; D possibly corresponds to TRBD2 (6 bases). This CDR3 is built from 16 residues. Germline-derived CDR1 and CDR2 are MNHEY and SMNVEV (reference sequence). Deletions cut 1 base from V and 0 bases from J, with 9 bases between. The CDR3 is CASSLFGGTNTGELFF. The DNA of the CDR3 is TGTGCCAGCAGTTTATTTGGGGGGACGAACACCGGGGAGCTGTTTTTT.

V and J are TRBV2 and TRBJ1-2; D is unclear. The CDR3 is 14 amino acids. Trimming took off 1 base at V and 2 bases at J, with 8 bases between the two ends. Germline V gene data show CDR1 as SNHLY and CDR2 as FYNNEI. CDR3 region: CASSEGSGNYGYTF. DNA for the CDR3: TGTGCCAGCAGTGAAGGATCGGGGAACTATGGCTACACCTTC.

V gene TRBV6-6 combines with J gene TRBJ1-1; the D gene is possibly TRBD1 (5 bases). Germline loops: CDR1 MNHNY, CDR2 SVGAGI (reference sequence). V was clipped by 2 bases and J by 5 bases, with 9 bases between them. This CDR3 region has 13 residues. CDR3 nucleotides: TGTGCCAGCAGTTACGAGGGGACTACTGAAGCTTTCTTT. Translating gives CASSYEGTTEAFF.

The genes are TRBV5-1 and TRBJ2-6, with D perhaps TRBD1 (6 bases). CDR3 length: 16 residues. Germline V gene data show CDR1 as SGHRS and CDR2 as YFSETQ. Trimming removed 0 bases from V and 0 bases from J, with 7 bases in between. For the CDR3, the DNA is TGCGCCAGCAGCTTGGGACAGGTCTCTGGGGCCAACGTCCTGACTTTC. Its translation is CASSLGQVSGANVLTF.

The rearrangement uses TRBV5-5 and TRBJ1-4; 10 bases are shared with TRBD1. The V segment lost 4 bases and the J segment 3 bases; nucleotides outside the gene matches: 6. The CDR3 totals 16 residues. CDR1 is SGHKS and CDR2 is YYEKEE in the germline V gene (reference sequence). CDR3 nucleotide sequence: TGTGCCAGCAGCCCGGGACAGGGGTTATCTAATGAAAAACTGTTTTTT. Protein product: CASSPGQGLSNEKLFF.